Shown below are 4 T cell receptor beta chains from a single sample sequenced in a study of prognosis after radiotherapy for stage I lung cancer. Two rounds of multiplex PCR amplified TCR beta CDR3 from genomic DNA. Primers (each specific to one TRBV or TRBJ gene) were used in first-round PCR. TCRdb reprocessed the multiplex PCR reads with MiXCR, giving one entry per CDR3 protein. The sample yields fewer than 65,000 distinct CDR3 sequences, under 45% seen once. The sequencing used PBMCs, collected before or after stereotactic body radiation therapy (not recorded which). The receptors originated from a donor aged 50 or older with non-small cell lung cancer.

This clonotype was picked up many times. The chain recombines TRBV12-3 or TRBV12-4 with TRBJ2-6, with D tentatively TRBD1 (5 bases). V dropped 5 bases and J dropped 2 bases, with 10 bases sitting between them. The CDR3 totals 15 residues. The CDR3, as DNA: TGTGCCAGCAGTCTCGACAGAACTGGGGCCAACGTCCTGACTTTC. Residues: CASSLDRTGANVLTF.

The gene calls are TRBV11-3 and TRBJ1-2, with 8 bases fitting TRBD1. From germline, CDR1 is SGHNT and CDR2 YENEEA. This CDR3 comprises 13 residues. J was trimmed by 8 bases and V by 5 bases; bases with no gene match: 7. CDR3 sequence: CASSQGARRGYTF. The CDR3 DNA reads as TGTGCCAGCAGCCAGGGGGCTCGCCGGGGCTACACCTTC.

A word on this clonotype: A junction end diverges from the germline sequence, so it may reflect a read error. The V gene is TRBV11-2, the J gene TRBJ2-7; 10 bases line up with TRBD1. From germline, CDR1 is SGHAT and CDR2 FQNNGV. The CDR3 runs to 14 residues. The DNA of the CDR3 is TGTGCCAGCAGCCTGGGGACAGGGGTCGGCGAGCATTACTTC. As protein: CASSLGTGVGEHYF.

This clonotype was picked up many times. The CDR3 spells CASSRTASSYEQYF. For the CDR3, the DNA is TGTGCCAGCAGCAGGACAGCAAGCTCCTACGAGCAGTACTTC. The V and J genes are TRBV9 and TRBJ2-7, with D perhaps matching TRBD1 (6 bases). Deletions cut 4 bases from V and 0 bases from J, with 11 bases between. Germline lookup yields CDR1 SGDLS and CDR2 YYNGEE. The CDR3 length is 14 residues.